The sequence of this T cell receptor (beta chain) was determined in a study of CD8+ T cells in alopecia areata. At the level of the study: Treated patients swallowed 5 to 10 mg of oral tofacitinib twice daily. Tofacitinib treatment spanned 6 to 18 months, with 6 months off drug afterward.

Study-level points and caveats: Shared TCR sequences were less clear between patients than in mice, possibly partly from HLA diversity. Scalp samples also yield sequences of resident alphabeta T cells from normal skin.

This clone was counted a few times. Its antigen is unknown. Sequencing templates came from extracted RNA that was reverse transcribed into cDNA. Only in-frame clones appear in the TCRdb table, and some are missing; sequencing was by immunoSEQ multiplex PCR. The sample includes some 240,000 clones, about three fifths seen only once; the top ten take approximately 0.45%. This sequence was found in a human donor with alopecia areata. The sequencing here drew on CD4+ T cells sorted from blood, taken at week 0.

CDR3 residues: CASSQEGRGYGYTF. CDR3 coding DNA: TGCGCCAGCAGCCAAGAAGGACGGGGCTATGGCTACACCTTC. The V and J genes are TRBV4-1 and TRBJ1-2; no definite D call. The CDR3 length is 14 residues. Germline V gene sequence: CDR1 MGHRA, CDR2 YSYEKL. V lost 0 bases and J lost 4, with 9 bases in between.